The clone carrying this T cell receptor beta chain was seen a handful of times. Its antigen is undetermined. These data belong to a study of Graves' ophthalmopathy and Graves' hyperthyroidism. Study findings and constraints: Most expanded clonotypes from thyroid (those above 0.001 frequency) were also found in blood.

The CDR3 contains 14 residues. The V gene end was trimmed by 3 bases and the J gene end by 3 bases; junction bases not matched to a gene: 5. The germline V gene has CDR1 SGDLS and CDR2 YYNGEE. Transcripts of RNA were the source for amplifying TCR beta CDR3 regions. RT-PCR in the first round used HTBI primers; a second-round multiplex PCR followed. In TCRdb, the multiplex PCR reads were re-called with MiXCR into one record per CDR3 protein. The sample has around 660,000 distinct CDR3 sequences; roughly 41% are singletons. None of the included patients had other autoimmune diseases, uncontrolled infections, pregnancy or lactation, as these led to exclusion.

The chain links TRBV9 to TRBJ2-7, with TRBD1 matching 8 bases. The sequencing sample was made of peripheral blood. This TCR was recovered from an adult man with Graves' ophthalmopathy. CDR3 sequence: CASSAEQGGYEQYF. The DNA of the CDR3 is TGTGCCAGCAGCGCAGAACAGGGGGGCTACGAGCAGTACTTC.